This TCR beta chain derives from a study of T cell responses to AZD1222 COVID-19 vaccine. The protocol was immunoSEQ multiplex PCR, while the TCRdb copy is restricted to in-frame clones and leaves out a portion. Of 150,000 to 200,000 clones listed, less than 95% are singletons. General study points: Spike was spanned by vaccine-associated CD4 TCRs, which were dominant at 160-218 and 743-854. Clonal diversity may have been underestimated, and the donors were mostly white British, with more females than males.

Looked up from germline, CDR1 is SEHNR and CDR2 is FQNEAQ (reference sequence). This CDR3 comprises 16 residues. Trimming cost V 5 bases and J 2 bases; bases outside gene matches: 6. As concerns this clone: What it recognizes is unknown.

This sequence originates from an adult in good health. J is TRBJ2-5 and V is TRBV7-9; the match to TRBD2 covers 12 bases. The source material was peripheral blood, sampled on day 0 of AZD1222 vaccination. CDR3 DNA: TGTGCCAGCAGCCTCGGACTAGCGGGACCTCAAGAGACCCAGTACTTC. This codes for CASSLGLAGPQETQYF. Based on the CDR3 plus reference TRBV7-9 and TRBJ2-5, the full variable domain is DTGVSQNPRHKITKRGQNVTFRCDPISEHNRLYWYRQTLGQGPEFLTYFQNEAQLEKSRLLSDRFSAERPKGSFSTLEIQRTEQGDSAMYLCASSLGLAGPQETQYFGPGTRLLVL.